Following are 21 T cell receptor beta chains from one sample sequenced in a study of blood T cell repertoires in COVID-19. Sequenced by immunoSEQ multiplex PCR; TCRdb stores in-frame clones only, minus some. The sample shows 410,000 or so clones, approximately 89% of them seen only once. The sample was peripheral blood. The source is a woman aged 35 to 49 with COVID-19, enrolled during active disease.

The CDR3 is CASSPRTGDQYF. The CDR3 DNA reads TGTGCCAGCTCACCACGGACAGGGGATCAGTACTTC. The chain recombines TRBV18 with TRBJ2-7; 9 nucleotides match TRBD1. This CDR3 has 12 amino acids. With V trimmed by 1 base and J by 10 bases, 2 bases remained unmatched. The germline gives CDR1 KGHSH, CDR2 LQKENI.

This clone came up a few times. The chain employs TRBV7-9 and TRBJ1-1; 8 bases align to TRBD1. This CDR3 is built from 14 residues. Germline V gene sequence: CDR1 SEHNR, CDR2 FQNEAQ (reference sequence). J gave up 1 base and V 6 bases, and 4 bases lay outside the gene matches. The CDR3 reads CASRVDRGNTEAFF. The DNA of the CDR3 is TGTGCCAGCAGAGTAGACAGGGGGAACACTGAAGCTTTCTTT.

The chain recombines TRBV5-6 with TRBJ2-5; D gene unclear. CDR1 is SGHDT, CDR2 YYEEEE, per germline. The V end lost 1 base, the J end lost 5 bases, and 9 bases lay between the germline ends. This CDR3 contains 13 residues. The CDR3: CASSLRPGETQYF. The CDR3 DNA reads as TGTGCCAGCAGCTTGCGACCCGGGGAGACCCAGTACTTC.

The V and J genes are TRBV18 and TRBJ1-1; a possible D gene is TRBD1 (6 bases). Trimming left V 4 bases short and J 2 bases short, with 17 bases between. The germline V gene has CDR1 KGHSH and CDR2 LQKENI. The CDR3 length is 16 residues. CDR3 bases: TGTGCCAGCTCACACAGATTGACAGGCCTAAACACTGAAGCTTTCTTT. It encodes CASSHRLTGLNTEAFF.

V usage is TRBV30 and J usage is TRBJ2-3; 11 nucleotides align to TRBD2. This CDR3 has 18 amino acids. Germline V gene lookup returns CDR1 GTSNPN and CDR2 SVGIG (reference sequence). Trimming took 3 bases from V and 3 from J; bases not matched to a gene: 14. The CDR3 loop is CAWRGFHPTSGRTDTQYF. CDR3 DNA sequence: TGTGCCTGGAGGGGTTTCCACCCTACTAGCGGGAGAACAGATACGCAGTATTTT. Supplemented by reference TRBV30 and TRBJ2-3, the full variable domain reads SQTIHQWPATLVQPVGSPLSLECTVEGTSNPNLYWYRQAAGRGLQLLFYSVGIGQISSEVPQNLSASRPQDRQFILSSKKLLLSDSGFYLCAWRGFHPTSGRTDTQYFGPGTRLTVL.

J is TRBJ2-2 and V is TRBV13, with 10 bases matching TRBD1. Germline loops: CDR1 PRHDT, CDR2 FYEKMQ (reference sequence). The CDR3 is made up of 15 amino acids. J was trimmed by 9 bases and V by 4 bases; bases with no gene match: 8. The CDR3 loop reads CASSSTGGVVRELFF. CDR3 DNA: TGTGCCAGCAGCTCGACAGGGGGCGTCGTCCGGGAGCTGTTTTTT.

The gene calls are TRBV7-6 and TRBJ2-7, with TRBD1 matching 9 bases. The V gene end was trimmed by 0 bases and the J gene end by 5 bases; junction bases not matched to a gene: 8. CDR1 and CDR2 from the germline V gene are SGHVS and FNYEAQ. The CDR3 is 16 residues long. The CDR3 protein is CASSLAIRTGDNEQYF. For the CDR3, the DNA is TGTGCCAGCAGCTTAGCGATCAGGACAGGGGACAACGAGCAGTACTTC.

As to this clone: Other nucleotide sequences in the sample specify the same CDR3. The chain recombines TRBV6-5 with TRBJ1-2; D is ambiguous. CDR1 is MNHEY, CDR2 SVGAGI, per germline. Between the trimmed V and J ends, which lost 0 bases and 1 base, there was a span of 9 bases. CDR3 length equals 15 residues. The CDR3 spells CASSYSRGLNYGYTF. CDR3 in DNA: TGTGCCAGCAGTTACTCGAGAGGGCTTAACTATGGCTACACCTTC.

This chain connects TRBV18 to TRBJ1-1, with D possibly being TRBD1 (5 bases). Germline V gene sequence: CDR1 KGHSH, CDR2 LQKENI. There are 17 residues in the CDR3. V lost 0 bases to trimming and J lost 0 bases, with 14 bases between them. DNA of the CDR3: TGTGCCAGCTCACCACCTCAGGCAGGGTCAATGAACACTGAAGCTTTCTTT. This gives the protein CASSPPQAGSMNTEAFF.

V is TRBV5-5 and J is TRBJ2-1; D possibly corresponds to TRBD1 (5 bases). V lost 7 bases to trimming and J lost 6 bases, with 14 bases between them. Germline CDR1 SGHKS, CDR2 YYEKEE (reference sequence). CDR3 length: 13 amino acids. The CDR3 is CASGQGVGNEQFF. In DNA, the CDR3 is TGTGCCAGCGGTCAGGGCGTTGGCAATGAGCAGTTCTTC.

The chain uses TRBV7-2 and TRBJ2-1; weak D call: TRBD1 (6 bases). V lost 3 bases and J 4 bases, leaving 13 bases between the germline ends. Germline V gene lookup returns CDR1 SGHTA and CDR2 FQGNSA. The CDR3 is made up of 15 amino acids. The chain's CDR3 is CASSFRDTLYNEQFF. In DNA, the CDR3 is TGTGCCAGCAGCTTCCGGGACACCTTATACAATGAGCAGTTCTTC.

This clone has a single count. The V call is TRBV29-1, the J call TRBJ2-5; D perhaps matches TRBD1 (7 bases). Per germline, CDR1 SQVTM and CDR2 ANQGSEA. The CDR3 totals 12 residues. The germline V and J ends were trimmed by 8 bases and 7 bases, with 17 bases remaining between them. The CDR3 loop reads CSLTEGAGTQYF. CDR3 coding DNA: TGCAGCCTCACGGAGGGGGCCGGGACCCAGTACTTC.

This chain joins TRBV5-6 and TRBJ2-7; tentative D call: TRBD1 (5 bases). This CDR3 is 15 amino acids long. Germline V gene sequence: CDR1 SGHDT, CDR2 YYEEEE. Trimming removed 0 bases from V and 0 bases from J, with 10 bases in between. The CDR3 nucleotides are TGTGCCAGCAGCTTGGGGGGCCGAAGCTCCTACGAGCAGTACTTC. The encoded protein is CASSLGGRSSYEQYF.

Remarks on this clone: The junction departs from germline at one end; a sequencing error may be responsible. The V and J genes are TRBV10-3 and TRBJ2-3, with D perhaps TRBD2 (6 bases). CDR1 and CDR2 from the germline V gene are ENHRY and SYGVKD. The CDR3 has 11 residues. The CDR3, as DNA: TGTGCCATCAGCCAGGCCGGGACTCTTTTTTTT. It translates to CAISQAGTLFF.

The chain combines TRBV3-1 (or the pseudogene TRBV3-2) with TRBJ2-1; 8 nucleotides agree with TRBD1. The CDR3 runs to 12 residues. Looked up from germline, CDR1 is LGHDT and CDR2 is YNNKEL (reference sequence). Losses at the gene ends were 4 bases for V and 15 bases for J; bases not matched to a gene: 8. CDR3 loop: CASSRPTGAAFF. Written as DNA, the CDR3 is TGTGCCAGCAGCCGTCCGACAGGGGCGGCGTTCTTC.

V is TRBV6-2 or TRBV6-3 and J is TRBJ2-1, with 9 bases lining up with TRBD1. The junction had 7 bases not matched to a gene; V was cut back by 6 bases and J by 4 bases. The V gene's germline CDR1 is MNHEY and CDR2 SVGEGT. The CDR3 totals 15 residues. DNA of the CDR3: TGTGCCAGCAGCGTGACAGGGGGGAGTTACAATGAGCAGTTCTTC. Residues: CASSVTGGSYNEQFF.

This chain uses TRBV7-9 with TRBJ2-3, with 9 bases matching TRBD1. Germline V lookup: CDR1 SEHNR, CDR2 FQNEAQ (reference sequence). This CDR3 spans 15 amino acids. V gave up 5 bases and J gave up 1 base; unmatched junction bases: 4. CDR3 in amino acids: CASSARQGGTDTQYF. In nucleotides, the CDR3 is TGTGCCAGCAGCGCCAGACAGGGGGGCACAGATACGCAGTATTTT.

This clone was detected once. This sequence joins TRBV7-6 and TRBJ2-2, with unresolved D. Trimming removed 3 bases at V and 0 bases at J, with 5 bases between. The CDR3 is 14 amino acids. From germline, CDR1 is SGHVS and CDR2 FNYEAQ. As DNA, the CDR3 is TGTGCCAGCAGCTTCACAGCGAACACCGGGGAGCTGTTTTTT. Protein: CASSFTANTGELFF.

This clone was seen only a few times. The chain has TRBV9 and TRBJ2-5, with 7 positions matching TRBD2. Germline assignment: CDR1 SGDLS and CDR2 YYNGEE. The V gene end was trimmed by 0 bases and the J gene end by 4 bases; junction bases not matched to a gene: 6. This CDR3 has 15 residues. The CDR3 region is CASSVGGRAPETQYF. The CDR3 DNA reads TGTGCCAGCAGCGTAGGGGGGAGGGCCCCAGAGACCCAGTACTTC.

The V call is TRBV28, the J call TRBJ1-1, with no clear D. Germline V gene sequence: CDR1 MDHEN, CDR2 SYDVKM. Trimming stripped 7 bases from V and 1 base from J, with 10 bases between. The CDR3 spans 13 residues. The CDR3 loop reads CASTPPSNTEAFF. The CDR3 DNA is TGTGCCAGCACCCCCCCGTCGAACACTGAAGCTTTCTTT.

The rearrangement links TRBV28 to TRBJ2-7, with a weak D call TRBD2 (6 bases). The CDR3 has 15 residues. The germline CDR1 and CDR2 sequences are MDHEN and SYDVKM. V shed 3 bases and J shed 1 base, with 13 bases lying between them. The CDR3 loop reads CASSFVYGTSYEQYF. DNA of the CDR3: TGTGCCAGCAGTTTCGTCTACGGGACTTCCTACGAGCAGTACTTC. Using reference TRBV28 and TRBJ2-7 for the parts outside the CDR3, the full variable domain is DVKVTQSSRYLVKRTGEKVFLECVQDMDHENMFWYRQDPGLGLRLIYFSYDVKMKEKGDIPEGYSVSREKKERFSLILESASTNQTSMYLCASSFVYGTSYEQYFGPGTRLTVT.